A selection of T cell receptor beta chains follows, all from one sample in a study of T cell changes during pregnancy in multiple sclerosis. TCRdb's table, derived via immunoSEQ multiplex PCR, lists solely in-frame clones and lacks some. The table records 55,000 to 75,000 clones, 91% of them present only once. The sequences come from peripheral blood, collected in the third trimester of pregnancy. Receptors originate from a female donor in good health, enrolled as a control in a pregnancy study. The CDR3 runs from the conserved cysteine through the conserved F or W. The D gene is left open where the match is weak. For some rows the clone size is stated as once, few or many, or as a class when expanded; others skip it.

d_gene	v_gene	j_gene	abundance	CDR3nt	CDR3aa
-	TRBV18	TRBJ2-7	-	TGTGCCAGCTCCTATCGCCCCTACGAGCAGTACTTC	CASSYRPYEQYF
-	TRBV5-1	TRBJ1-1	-	TGCGCCAGCAGCTTGGAGAGGAGGGACACTGAAGCTTTCTTT	CASSLERRDTEAFF
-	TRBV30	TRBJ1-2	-	TGTGCCTGGAGAGAAACCGGGACACAATACTATGGCTACACCTTC	CAWRETGTQYYGYTF
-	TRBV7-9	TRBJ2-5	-	TGTGCCAGCAGCTTAACAGGCACCCGGGAGACCCAGTACTTC	CASSLTGTRETQYF
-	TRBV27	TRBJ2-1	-	TGTGCCAGCAGCTTCAGGGGTTTCGAATACAATGAGCAGTTCTTC	CASSFRGFEYNEQFF
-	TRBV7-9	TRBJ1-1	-	TGTGCCAGCAGCTTACCGGCAGACAGGATGAACACTGAAGCTTTCTTT	CASSLPADRMNTEAFF
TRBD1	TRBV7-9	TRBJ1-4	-	TGTGCCAGCAGCTTATCACAGGGGGGAAATGAAAAACTGTTTTTT	CASSLSQGGNEKLFF
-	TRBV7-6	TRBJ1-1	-	TGTGCCAGCAGCCCTAGGGGGAGAGGGGACACTGAAGCTTTCTTT	CASSPRGRGDTEAFF
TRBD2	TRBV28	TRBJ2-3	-	TGTGCCAGCAGTTTATGGGGTCGGGGGGCAGATACGCAGTATTTT	CASSLWGRGADTQYF
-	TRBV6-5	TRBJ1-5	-	TGTGCCAGCAGTTACTCCAGGGGCCAGCCCCAGCATTTT	CASSYSRGQPQHF
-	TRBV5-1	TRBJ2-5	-	TGCGCCAGCAGCTTGGTGGGGGGGCGCCAAGAGACCCAGTACTTC	CASSLVGGRQETQYF
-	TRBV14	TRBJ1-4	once	TGTGCCAGCAGCCAGAGGTTCGTCGGTGAAAAACTGTTTTTT	CASSQRFVGEKLFF
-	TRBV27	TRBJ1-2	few	TGTGCCAGCAGTTCACAGGGCCACTATGGCTACACCTTC	CASSSQGHYGYTF
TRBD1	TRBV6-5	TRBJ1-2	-	TGTGCCAGCAGTTACTCGACAGGGCGATTGGGTGGCTACACCTTC	CASSYSTGRLGGYTF